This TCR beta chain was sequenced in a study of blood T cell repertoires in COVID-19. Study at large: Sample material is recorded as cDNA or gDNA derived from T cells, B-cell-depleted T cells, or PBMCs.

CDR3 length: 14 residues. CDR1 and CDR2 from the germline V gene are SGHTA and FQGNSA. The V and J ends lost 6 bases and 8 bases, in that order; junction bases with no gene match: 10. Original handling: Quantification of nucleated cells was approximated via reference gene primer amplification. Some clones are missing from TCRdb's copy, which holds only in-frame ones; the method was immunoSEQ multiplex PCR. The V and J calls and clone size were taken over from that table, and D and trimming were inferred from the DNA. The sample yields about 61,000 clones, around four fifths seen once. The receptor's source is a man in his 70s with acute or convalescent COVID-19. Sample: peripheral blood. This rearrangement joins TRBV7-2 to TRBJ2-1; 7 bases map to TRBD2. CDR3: CASRWTSLGDEQFF. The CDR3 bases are TGTGCCAGCAGGTGGACTAGTCTAGGGGATGAGCAGTTCTTC.